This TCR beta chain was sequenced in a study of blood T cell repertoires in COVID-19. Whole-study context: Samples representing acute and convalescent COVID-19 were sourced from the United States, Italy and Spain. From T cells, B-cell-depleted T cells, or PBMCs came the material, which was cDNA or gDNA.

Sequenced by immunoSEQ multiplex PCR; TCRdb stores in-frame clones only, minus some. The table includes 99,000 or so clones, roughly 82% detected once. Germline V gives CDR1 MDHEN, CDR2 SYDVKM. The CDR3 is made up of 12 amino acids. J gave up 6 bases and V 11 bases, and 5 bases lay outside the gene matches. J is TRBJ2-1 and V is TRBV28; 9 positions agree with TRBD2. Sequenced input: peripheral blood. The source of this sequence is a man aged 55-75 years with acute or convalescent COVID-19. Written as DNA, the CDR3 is TGTGCCTGTACTAGCGGGCTCAATGAGCAGTTCTTC. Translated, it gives CACTSGLNEQFF.